The 17 T cell receptor beta chains below all came from one sample that was sequenced in a study of shared clonotypes between healthy human individuals. Profiled with immunoSEQ multiplex PCR; TCRdb holds only in-frame clones, not every one. The repertoire holds about 480,000 clones, with 79% as singletons. Sequencing used PBMCs. Receptors originate from a woman in her thirties or forties in good health. Some clones in this sample may be carry-over from other donors' samples.

The chain combines TRBV15 with TRBJ1-5; the D is unclear. CDR1 is LNHNV and CDR2 is YYDKDF in the germline V gene (reference sequence). The CDR3 contains 14 residues. V was clipped by 6 bases and J by 9 bases, with 18 bases between them. CDR3 sequence: CATRVDASLGPQHF. CDR3 sequence (DNA): TGTGCCACCAGGGTTGACGCCTCTTTGGGGCCCCAGCATTTT.

The chain has TRBV4-1 and TRBJ2-6; D call uncertain. CDR1 is MGHRA and CDR2 is YSYEKL in the germline V gene. V lost 0 bases to trimming and J lost 0 bases, with 6 bases between them. This CDR3 has 16 amino acids. CDR3 nucleotides: TGCGCCAGCAGCCAAGATCCGATCTCTGGGGCCAACGTCCTGACTTTC. Protein sequence: CASSQDPISGANVLTF.

The chain combines TRBV30 with TRBJ1-1; no clear D. The V gene lost 2 bases and the J gene lost 3 bases, with 4 bases spanning the gap. The CDR3 runs to 11 residues. The germline V gene has CDR1 GTSNPN and CDR2 SVGIG (reference sequence). The CDR3 loop is CAWSKDTEAFF. Written as DNA, the CDR3 is TGTGCCTGGAGTAAGGACACTGAAGCTTTCTTT.

The chain joins TRBV7-6 to TRBJ2-1; no firm D call. CDR3 length: 14 amino acids. Germline V gives CDR1 SGHVS, CDR2 FNYEAQ. V shed 5 bases and J shed 1 base, with 9 bases lying between them. The CDR3 sequence: CASSTTDSYNEQFF. Written as DNA, the CDR3 is TGTGCCAGCAGCACGACCGATTCCTACAATGAGCAGTTCTTC.

The chain combines TRBV5-1 with TRBJ1-1; no definite D call. The CDR3 loop spans 14 amino acids. Germline values: CDR1 SGHRS, CDR2 YFSETQ. Deletions cut 2 bases from V and 2 bases from J, with 10 bases between. Here the CDR3 reads CASSFTGSNTEAFF. In DNA form, the CDR3 reads TGCGCCAGCAGCTTCACGGGCTCAAACACTGAAGCTTTCTTT.

V usage is TRBV27 and J usage is TRBJ2-2; 8 bases are a match to TRBD2. J lost 7 bases, V lost 3 bases, and 4 bases had no gene match. Germline V lookup: CDR1 MNHEY, CDR2 SMNVEV (reference sequence). The CDR3 loop spans 14 amino acids. In DNA form, the CDR3 reads TGTGCCAGCAGTTTCACTAGCGGCCTCGGGGAGCTGTTTTTT. This sequence encodes CASSFTSGLGELFF.

The genes are TRBV19 and TRBJ2-7; 11 nucleotides line up with TRBD2. Trimming took 2 bases from V and 2 from J; bases not matched to a gene: 5. The CDR3 totals 16 residues. Germline-derived CDR1 and CDR2 are LNHDA and SQIVND (reference sequence). The CDR3 bases are TGTGCCAGTAGTATAACCTCTAGCGGGGGGACCTACGAGCAGTACTTC. Amino acid sequence: CASSITSSGGTYEQYF.

The chain carries TRBV10-3 and TRBJ1-1; TRBD1 agrees at 10 bases. Unmatched junction bases numbered 8, after V lost 7 bases and J lost 3 bases. This CDR3 is built from 15 residues. The germline V gene encodes CDR1 ENHRY and CDR2 SYGVKD. CDR3 DNA sequence: TGTGCCATCACCGAGGGGACAGGGGTGGACACTGAAGCTTTCTTT. It translates to CAITEGTGVDTEAFF.

This clone has only a few counts. This chain joins TRBV7-6 and TRBJ1-5; D might be TRBD1 (5 bases). This CDR3 is 13 amino acids long. Trimming took off 3 bases at V and 7 bases at J, with 10 bases between the two ends. Germline-derived CDR1 and CDR2 are SGHVS and FNYEAQ. CDR3 residues: CASSLGVRQPQHF. CDR3 sequence (DNA): TGTGCCAGCAGCTTGGGGGTGAGGCAGCCCCAGCATTTT.

The rearrangement uses TRBV14 and TRBJ1-2, with 9 positions matching TRBD1. The junction had 6 bases not matched to a gene; V was cut back by 5 bases and J by 2 bases. Germline loops: CDR1 SGHDN, CDR2 FVKESK. The CDR3 covers 15 residues. CDR3 sequence (DNA): TGTGCCAGCAGCTACATCGGGACAGGGAACTATGGCTACACCTTC. Translation: CASSYIGTGNYGYTF.

This chain uses TRBV7-2 with TRBJ2-7; 9 bases map to TRBD2. From germline, CDR1 is SGHTA and CDR2 FQGNSA. The CDR3 runs 13 residues. V trimming: 3 bases; J trimming: 7 bases; junction bases outside the gene matches: 4. In DNA form, the CDR3 reads TGTGCCAGCAGCTTTTTAGCGGGAGTTGAGCAGTACTTC. Translation gives CASSFLAGVEQYF.

V is TRBV4-1 and J is TRBJ2-7; 9 bases are a match to TRBD1. In germline, CDR1 is MGHRA, CDR2 YSYEKL. The CDR3 spans 15 residues. V was pared by 1 base and J by 5 bases, with 6 bases of the junction left unmatched. CDR3 sequence reads: CASSQGGTGWDEQYF. CDR3 DNA: TGCGCCAGCAGCCAAGGCGGGACAGGGTGGGACGAGCAGTACTTC.

A remark on this clone: A read error likely explains this, since a far larger clone differs by one base. Other DNA sequences from this sample encode an identical CDR3 as well. The CDR3 nucleotides read TGTGCCAGCAGTCCAACAGAGAACACTGAAGCTTTCTTT. It translates to CASSPTENTEAFF. This chain connects TRBV28 to TRBJ1-1; no firm D call. Trimming pared 5 bases from V and 1 base from J, leaving 8 bases between. Germline loops: CDR1 MDHEN, CDR2 SYDVKM. The CDR3 runs to 13 residues. The full variable domain, in which reference TRBV28 and TRBJ1-1 provide the parts outside the CDR3, is DVKVTQSSRYLVKRTGEKVFLECVQDMDHENMFWYRQDPGLGLRLIYFSYDVKMKEKGDIPEGYSVSREKKERFSLILESASTNQTSMYLCASSPTENTEAFFGQGTRLTVV.

The chain has TRBV18 and TRBJ2-1; 7 bases are shared with TRBD2. The CDR3 covers 22 residues. Per the germline V gene, CDR1 is KGHSH and CDR2 is LQKENI. Germline trimming cut 1 base from V and 3 bases from J; bases unmatched to any gene: 24. The CDR3 nucleotides are TGTGCCAGCTCACCACACCCTCCTAGGCGGGATAGGGGAGGGGAGAACTACAATGAGCAGTTCTTC. Protein: CASSPHPPRRDRGGENYNEQFF.

The V call is TRBV29-1, the J call TRBJ2-6; D ambiguous. In germline, CDR1 is SQVTM, CDR2 ANQGSEA. The V end was cut by 6 bases, the J end by 0 bases, with 6 bases between. The CDR3 has 13 amino acids. In DNA form, the CDR3 reads TGCAGCGTGAGAATCTCTGGGGCCAACGTCCTGACTTTC. As protein: CSVRISGANVLTF.

The chain has TRBV6-1 and TRBJ1-1; 7 bases line up with TRBD1. J was trimmed by 4 bases and V by 1 base; bases with no gene match: 6. The germline CDR1 and CDR2 sequences are MNHNS and SASEGT. The CDR3 consists of 15 residues. For the CDR3, the DNA is TGTGCCAGCAGTGAAGTGGGCAGGGGGTCCACTGAAGCTTTCTTT. Translated: CASSEVGRGSTEAFF.

The chain combines TRBV5-1 with TRBJ2-7; D unclear. The germline gives CDR1 SGHRS, CDR2 YFSETQ. Trimming pared 0 bases from V and 9 bases from J, leaving 13 bases between. The CDR3 is made up of 13 amino acids. The CDR3 protein is CASSLGAFDGQYF. In DNA form, the CDR3 reads TGCGCCAGCAGCTTGGGGGCCTTTGATGGGCAGTACTTC.